This entry lists 13 T cell receptor beta chains sequenced from one sample in a study of T cells in Graves' hyperthyroidism and ophthalmopathy. TCR beta CDR3 sequences were amplified from RNA transcripts. TCR CDR3 regions were first amplified by RT-PCR with HTBI primers. TCRdb itself ran the multiplex PCR reads through MiXCR, one entry per CDR3 protein. The profile shows fewer than 750,000 distinct CDR3 sequences, around 46% of them singletons. Sequencing was done on a sample of peripheral blood or thyroid tissue (not recorded which). The receptor source for this set is a woman aged 18-29 years with Graves' hyperthyroidism.

This clonotype has ten or more counts. The rearrangement links TRBV25-1 to TRBJ2-7; D is perhaps TRBD2 (6 bases). Germline-derived CDR1 and CDR2 are MGHDK and SYGVNS. The ends were cut back, 0 bases at V and 7 bases at J, with 16 bases in the middle. The CDR3 runs to 15 residues. CDR3 protein: CASSEYNGAAGEQYF. CDR3 in DNA: TGTGCCAGCAGTGAATACAACGGGGCGGCGGGAGAGCAGTACTTC.

The chain uses TRBV5-6 and TRBJ2-5; perhaps TRBD2 as D (5 bases). V was cut by 3 bases and J by 5 bases, with 14 bases left in between. The length of the CDR3 is 14 residues. CDR1 SGHDT and CDR2 YYEEEE come from the germline V gene. The CDR3 nucleotides read TGTGCCAGCAGCTCTAGCTGGGCAGGCGAGACCCAGTACTTC. Protein product: CASSSSWAGETQYF.

Remarks on this clonotype: The conserved closing phenylalanine or tryptophan is absent in this CDR3, likely reflecting a read error. No DNA is shown, since the ends of the CDR3 on it are uncertain; the CDR3 is the one TCRdb lists. The rearrangement uses TRBV5-5 and TRBJ1-1; the table's D gene call, TRBD1, was not cross checked with the DNA. Including both end residues, the CDR3 is 13 amino acids long. Looked up from germline, CDR1 is SGHKS and CDR2 is YYEKEE (reference sequence). The chain's CDR3 is CASRATGGASALS.

This clonotype came up many times. In DNA form, the CDR3 reads TGCAGCGTCGGGCTTGGGGGGCACGCTTTCTTT. Translating it yields CSVGLGGHAFF. V usage is TRBV29-1 and J usage is TRBJ1-1; D possibly corresponds to TRBD1 (6 bases). CDR1 and CDR2 (germline): SQVTM, ANQGSEA. Trimming pared 6 bases from V and 11 bases from J, leaving 16 bases between. The CDR3 spans 11 residues. Drawing the rest from reference TRBV29-1 and TRBJ1-1, the complete variable domain is SAVISQKPSRDICQRGTSLTIQCQVDSQVTMMFWYRQQPGQSLTLIATANQGSEATYESGFVIDKFPISRPNLTFSTLTVSNMSPEDSSIYLCSVGLGGHAFFGQGTRLTVV.

This clonotype was seen just once. This chain uses TRBV29-1 with TRBJ1-2; D may be TRBD1 (6 bases). The CDR3 length is 12 residues. CDR1 is SQVTM and CDR2 is ANQGSEA in the germline V gene. Trimming stripped 4 bases from V and 4 bases from J, with 10 bases between. DNA for the CDR3: TGCAGCGTTGGAGGGGGTCGCTATGGCTACACCTTC. It encodes CSVGGGRYGYTF.

The V gene is TRBV20-1, the J gene TRBJ2-2; 13 nucleotides match TRBD2. The junction had 8 bases not matched to a gene; V was cut back by 3 bases and J by 7 bases. Germline CDR1 and CDR2: DFQATT and SNEGSKA (reference sequence). CDR3 size: 16 residues. CDR3 coding DNA: TGCAGTGCTAGTCCCGGGACTAGCGGGACCGGCGGGGAGCTGTTTTTT. Its translation: CSASPGTSGTGGELFF.

In this sample, this clonotype turned up many times. The V call is TRBV5-1, the J call TRBJ1-1, with a weak D call TRBD1 (5 bases). The CDR3 is 15 amino acids. Looked up from germline, CDR1 is SGHRS and CDR2 is YFSETQ. Trimming removed 0 bases at V and 1 base at J, with 10 bases between. The CDR3 region is CASSLDGRANTEAFF. CDR3 nucleotides: TGCGCCAGCAGCTTGGATGGCAGGGCGAACACTGAAGCTTTCTTT.

This clonotype was observed at least ten times. The chain uses TRBV9 and TRBJ2-7, with 8 bases fitting TRBD2. V lost 0 bases to trimming and J lost 2 bases; unmatched junction nucleotides: 7. Germline lookup yields CDR1 SGDLS and CDR2 YYNGEE. The CDR3 extends over 16 amino acids. The CDR3 region has the DNA TGTGCCAGCAGCGTAGGTTACAGCGGGAGCGCCTACGAGCAGTACTTC. Protein: CASSVGYSGSAYEQYF.

This clonotype turned up a few times. The V gene is TRBV5-1, the J gene TRBJ1-6, with D unresolved. The germline gives CDR1 SGHRS, CDR2 YFSETQ. The CDR3 is made up of 14 amino acids. V was trimmed by 7 bases and J by 3 bases, leaving 11 bases between them. In nucleotides, the CDR3 is TGCGCCAGCCGGGGAGAAAGCTATAATTCACCCCTCCACTTT. Encoded protein: CASRGESYNSPLHF.

This clonotype was observed at least ten times. The chain recombines TRBV6-2 or TRBV6-3 with TRBJ2-6; 11 bases align to TRBD2. Trimming at V came to 10 bases and at J to 0 bases, leaving 23 bases not matched to a gene. The CDR3 has 22 residues. The V gene's germline CDR1 is MNHEY and CDR2 SVGEGT. CDR3 nucleotides: TGTGCCACCGAACAGGGGGCTCTACTAGCGGGAGAAGACGACTCTGGGGCCAACGTCCTGACTTTC. Its protein is CATEQGALLAGEDDSGANVLTF.

This clonotype was detected many times. The J gene is TRBJ2-5, the V gene TRBV4-2, with D perhaps TRBD1 (6 bases). Germline CDR1 and CDR2: LGHNA and YNFKEQ. Trimming took 1 base from V and 0 from J, leaving 18 bases between them. The CDR3 is made up of 18 amino acids. CDR3 nucleotides: TGTGCCAGCAGCCAAGGTAGTAAAGTGGCAGGGGACCAAGAGACCCAGTACTTC. Translated, it gives CASSQGSKVAGDQETQYF.

This clonotype was counted a few times. The chain employs TRBV20-1 and TRBJ2-6, with D maybe TRBD2 (6 bases). Trimming cost V 0 bases and J 4 bases, with 19 bases left between them. There are 18 residues in the CDR3. Germline V gives CDR1 DFQATT, CDR2 SNEGSKA (reference sequence). The CDR3 bases are TGCAGTGCTAGAGATGGAGTGCGGGGACTGAGCGGGGCCAACGTCCTGACTTTC. It translates to CSARDGVRGLSGANVLTF.

The chain uses TRBV6-6 and TRBJ2-2, with TRBD2 identical over 14 bases. With 4 bases clipped from V and 5 bases from J, the junction kept 3 bases outside the gene matches. From germline, CDR1 is MNHNY and CDR2 SVGAGI (reference sequence). The CDR3 is 16 amino acids. CDR3 in DNA: TGTGCCAGCAGTTGGACTAGCGGGAGGTTGACCGGGGAGCTGTTTTTT. It yields the protein CASSWTSGRLTGELFF.